This is a list of T cell receptor beta chains from one sample in a study of CD8 T cells in Susac syndrome. TCRdb ran MiXCR on the immunoSEQ multiplex PCR reads and lists one entry per CDR3 protein. The table shows approximately 68,000 distinct CDR3 sequences, with approximately 94% occurring only once. The sample was CD8+ T cells from PBMCs. The source is a human donor with multiple sclerosis. The CDR3 runs from the conserved cysteine through the conserved F or W. D genes are given only for firm matches. Clone sizes are given selectively: once, few, many, or a class where the clone is expanded.

v_call: TRBV9
clone_size: .
j_call: TRBJ1-1
d_call: TRBD1
cdr3_nt: TGTGCCAGCAGCGGGGACAGGGACGCTGAAGCTTTCTTT
cdr3_aa: CASSGDRDAEAFF

v_call: TRBV10-1
clone_size: .
j_call: TRBJ2-3
d_call: TRBD2
cdr3_nt: TGCGCCAGCAGTGAGTCTGTACTAGCGGGATACACAGATACGCAGTATTTT
cdr3_aa: CASSESVLAGYTDTQYF

v_call: TRBV30
clone_size: .
j_call: TRBJ2-7
d_call: TRBD2
cdr3_nt: TGTGCCTGGCGACTAGCGGATTACGAGCAGTACTTC
cdr3_aa: CAWRLADYEQYF

v_call: TRBV7-9
clone_size: .
j_call: TRBJ2-5
d_call: .
cdr3_nt: TGTGCCAGCAGCTTTTTGGGACAGACCCAGTACTTC
cdr3_aa: CASSFLGQTQYF

v_call: TRBV5-4
clone_size: once
j_call: TRBJ2-5
d_call: TRBD2
cdr3_nt: TGTGCCAGCAGCTTGGCCGTTAGCGGGGGGTCCCGCGGAGAGACCCAGTACTTC
cdr3_aa: CASSLAVSGGSRGETQYF

v_call: TRBV27
clone_size: .
j_call: TRBJ2-7
d_call: .
cdr3_nt: TGTGCCAGCAGTTTGGTCTGGAGCTCCTACGAGCAGTACTTC
cdr3_aa: CASSLVWSSYEQYF

v_call: TRBV7-9
clone_size: .
j_call: TRBJ2-7
d_call: .
cdr3_nt: TGTGCCAGCAGCTCGCCACACAGGGACGAGCAGTACTTC
cdr3_aa: CASSSPHRDEQYF

v_call: TRBV20-1
clone_size: .
j_call: TRBJ2-7
d_call: .
cdr3_nt: TGCAGTGCTAGAGATCGCCAGTCACTCTACGAGCAGTACTTC
cdr3_aa: CSARDRQSLYEQYF

v_call: TRBV19
clone_size: .
j_call: TRBJ1-2
d_call: .
cdr3_nt: TGTGCCAGTAGTATAGGTCCGACTGACTATGGCTACACCTTC
cdr3_aa: CASSIGPTDYGYTF

v_call: TRBV19
clone_size: .
j_call: TRBJ2-6
d_call: .
cdr3_nt: TGTGCCAGTAGTAAGGGCTCTGGGGCCAACGTCCTGACTTTC
cdr3_aa: CASSKGSGANVLTF

v_call: TRBV29-1
clone_size: .
j_call: TRBJ2-3
d_call: TRBD1
cdr3_nt: TGCAGCGTTGAAGACGGGACAGGAAGCACAGATACGCAGTATTTT
cdr3_aa: CSVEDGTGSTDTQYF

v_call: TRBV5-6
clone_size: .
j_call: TRBJ2-5
d_call: TRBD1
cdr3_nt: TGTGCCAGCAGCCCCGGACAGGACCGGGTTGGGACCCAGTACTTC
cdr3_aa: CASSPGQDRVGTQYF

v_call: TRBV3-1
clone_size: .
j_call: TRBJ2-7
d_call: .
cdr3_nt: TGTGCCAGCAGCAAGGGGGCGGGAGGATCCTACGAGCAGTACTTC
cdr3_aa: CASSKGAGGSYEQYF

v_call: TRBV30
clone_size: .
j_call: TRBJ2-1
d_call: TRBD2
cdr3_nt: TGTGCCTGGACCCCTCTTCGGGCTAGCGGCTCATACAATGAGCAGTTCTTC
cdr3_aa: CAWTPLRASGSYNEQFF

v_call: TRBV6-5
clone_size: .
j_call: TRBJ2-7
d_call: .
cdr3_nt: TGTGCCAGCAGTTACGGTACGACTCCATCCTACGAGCAGTACTTC
cdr3_aa: CASSYGTTPSYEQYF

v_call: TRBV6-1
clone_size: .
j_call: TRBJ2-6
d_call: TRBD2
cdr3_nt: TGTGCCAGCAGCCAGGGACTAGCGGAGACTGGGGCCAACGTCCTGACTTTC
cdr3_aa: CASSQGLAETGANVLTF